This T cell receptor (beta chain) was documented in a study of blood T cell repertoires in COVID-19. In the study overall: Material from acute and convalescent COVID-19 was sourced from the United States, Italy and Spain. Sample material is recorded as cDNA or gDNA derived from T cells, B-cell-depleted T cells, or PBMCs.

The CDR3 is made up of 15 amino acids. V was shortened by 4 bases and J by 1 base, with 11 bases between the two germline ends. Germline CDR1 reads SGHDT; CDR2 reads YYEEEE. Per the original methods: Reference gene primer amplification gave nucleated cell count estimates. The repertoire was sequenced with immunoSEQ multiplex PCR; TCRdb's copy has only in-frame clones and lacks some. Clone size and the V and J calls come from that table; the DNA yielded D and trimming. The sample has more than 95,000 clones, 82% seen once. Sequencing was performed on peripheral blood. This chain uses TRBV5-6 with TRBJ2-2, with D perhaps TRBD1 (6 bases). The clonotype originates from a man older than 75 with acute or convalescent COVID-19. CDR3 sequence: CASSPLDRNTGELFF. The CDR3 DNA reads TGTGCCAGCAGCCCTCTGGACAGGAACACCGGGGAGCTGTTTTTT.